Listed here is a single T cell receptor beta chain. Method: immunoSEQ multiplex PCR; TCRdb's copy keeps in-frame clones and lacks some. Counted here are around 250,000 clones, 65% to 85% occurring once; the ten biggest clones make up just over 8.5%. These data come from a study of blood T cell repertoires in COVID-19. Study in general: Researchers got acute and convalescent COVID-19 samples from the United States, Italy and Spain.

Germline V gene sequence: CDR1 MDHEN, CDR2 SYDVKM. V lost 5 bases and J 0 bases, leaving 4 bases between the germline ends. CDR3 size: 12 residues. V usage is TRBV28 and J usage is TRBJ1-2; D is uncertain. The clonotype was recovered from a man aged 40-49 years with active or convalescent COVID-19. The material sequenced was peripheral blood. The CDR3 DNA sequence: TGTGCCAGCAGTACATCTAACTATGGCTACACCTTC. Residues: CASSTSNYGYTF.